This T cell receptor beta chain stems from a study of cytomegalovirus exposure and HLA in healthy donors. V shed 8 bases, J shed 5 bases, and the junction held 16 bases outside the gene matches. Per the germline V gene, CDR1 is SGHDT and CDR2 is YYEEEE. This CDR3 is 16 amino acids long. Researchers ran the PCR with 60 Vbeta and 13 Jbeta primers. Profiling relied on immunoSEQ multiplex PCR, and the TCRdb table lists in-frame clones only, not all of them. Of 110,000 to 150,000 clones in the sample, roughly three quarters were seen once. The V call is TRBV5-6, the J call TRBJ1-2, with 9 bases identical to TRBD1. Material for sequencing was PBMCs. The sequence was collected from a man aged 55 to 70 in good health and CMV-seronegative. The CDR3 reads CASWGQGNATGYGYTF. The DNA for the CDR3 is TGTGCCAGTTGGGGACAGGGAAACGCGACAGGGTATGGCTACACCTTC.